This T cell receptor beta chain was sequenced for a study of OX40 agonist ivuxolimab in advanced cancers. Study-level results: In CD8+ T cells, expanded clones were on average more numerous than in CD4+.

Sequencing used immunoSEQ multiplex PCR; TCRdb keeps in-frame clones, though not all of them. The table has fewer than 40,000 clones, roughly 69% seen once; the top ten hold approximately 17%. A few counts support this clone. What it binds is unknown. The V and J ends lost 2 bases and 4 bases respectively, with 5 bases between them. The length of the CDR3 is 11 residues. Germline values: CDR1 DFQATT, CDR2 SNEGSKA (reference sequence). The clonotype comes from an adult with an advanced solid tumor such as melanoma, head and neck, liver or kidney cancer. The J gene is TRBJ2-5, the V gene TRBV20-1; possible D gene TRBD1, 5 bases. Sequences were derived from CD4+ or CD8+ T cells sorted from blood, sampled in a trial of the OX40 agonist ivuxolimab. The CDR3 reads CSARQGETQYF. For the CDR3, the DNA is TGCAGTGCTAGACAGGGAGAGACCCAGTACTTC.